The next 21 T cell receptor beta chains were all read from a single sample in a study of blood T cells in healthy people across ages. PCR was performed a second time for roughly 6 to 12 cycles using a sample-barcoded 5' primer and a J-beta primer mix. A single record per CDR3 protein comes from TCRdb applying MiXCR to the 5' RACE reads. The sample includes around 850,000 distinct CDR3 sequences, 36% of them seen just once. Material: blood. The origin of the receptors is a man aged 18 to 35 in good health.

This clonotype appeared many times. The genes are TRBV4-3 and TRBJ2-3; the D is unclear. The CDR3 is 13 residues long. The V and J ends lost 4 bases and 0 bases respectively, with 5 bases between them. Germline V gene sequence: CDR1 LGHNA, CDR2 YSLEER. Here the CDR3 DNA reads TGCGCCAGCAGCCGAACTAGCACAGATACGCAGTATTTT. Amino acid sequence: CASSRTSTDTQYF.

The chain is built from TRBV28 and TRBJ2-6; D might be TRBD2 (6 bases). Looked up from germline, CDR1 is MDHEN and CDR2 is SYDVKM. The CDR3 contains 17 residues. V lost 7 bases and J lost 3, with 19 bases in between. CDR3 residues: CASTPSGGVRGANVLTF. The CDR3 nucleotides are TGTGCCAGCACTCCCTCCGGCGGGGTCCGTGGGGCCAACGTCCTGACTTTC.

In its sample, this clonotype was seen once. V gene TRBV20-1 combines with J gene TRBJ2-5, with 10 bases aligning to TRBD1. This CDR3 comprises 15 residues. CDR1 and CDR2 (germline): DFQATT, SNEGSKA (reference sequence). V lost 0 bases, J lost 5 bases, and 6 bases stayed unmatched. CDR3 residues: CSAREKDRGLETQYF. The CDR3 DNA is TGCAGTGCTAGAGAAAAAGACAGGGGGCTGGAGACCCAGTACTTC.

As for this clonotype: This sequence may be a read error, since a much larger clone differs from it by one base. The chain is built from TRBV6-1 and TRBJ2-1, with 10 positions matching TRBD2. The DNA end favors TRBJ2-7, so the J call may be wrong. The CDR3 is 18 amino acids. The germline V gene has CDR1 MNHNS and CDR2 SASEGT. CDR3 amino acids: CASSPTSGAPSSYNEQYF. The CDR3, as DNA: TGTGCCAGCAGCCCCACTAGCGGGGCCCCCAGCTCCTACAATGAGCAGTACTTC.

The V gene is TRBV29-1, the J gene TRBJ1-5; D possibly corresponds to TRBD1 (6 bases). CDR1 is SQVTM and CDR2 is ANQGSEA in the germline V gene. The germline V and J ends were trimmed by 5 bases and 0 bases, with 8 bases remaining between them. The CDR3 runs to 13 residues. The CDR3 is CSVIQGSNQPQHF. For the CDR3, the DNA is TGCAGCGTTATACAGGGTAGCAATCAGCCCCAGCATTTT.

This clonotype was counted a few times. The rearrangement uses TRBV6-5 and TRBJ1-2, with no clear D. CDR3 length equals 16 residues. Per the germline V gene, CDR1 is MNHEY and CDR2 is SVGAGI. The ends were cut back, 5 bases at V and 2 bases at J, with 18 bases in the middle. The CDR3 region has the DNA TGTGCCAGCAGTACTCCCTTTAGGACGGAAAACTATGGCTACACCTTC. It is translated as CASSTPFRTENYGYTF.

Points on this clonotype: One junction end disagrees with the germline gene, perhaps due to a read error. The chain employs TRBV2 and TRBJ2-1; TRBD1 aligns across 8 bases. Germline assignment: CDR1 SNHLY and CDR2 FYNNEI. CDR3 length: 14 residues. The CDR3 loop reads CASSLGTGFNEPFF. The DNA of the CDR3 is TGTGCCAGCAGTTTGGGGACAGGCTTCAATGAGCCGTTCTTC.

The table lists this clonotype with many counts. The rearrangement links TRBV29-1 to TRBJ2-3, with a tentative D call TRBD1 (5 bases). Between the trimmed V and J ends, which lost 3 bases and 3 bases, there was a span of 7 bases. Germline V gene data show CDR1 as SQVTM and CDR2 as ANQGSEA. There are 12 residues in the CDR3. In DNA form, the CDR3 reads TGCAGCGTTGAGCAGGGAACAGATACGCAGTATTTT. Translation: CSVEQGTDTQYF.

This clonotype was counted at least ten times. V and J are TRBV29-1 and TRBJ2-1, with D possibly called TRBD1 or TRBD2 (5 bases each). Germline CDR1 reads SQVTM; CDR2 reads ANQGSEA. Trimming pared 1 base from V and 2 bases from J, leaving 12 bases between. This CDR3 is 15 amino acids long. This CDR3 is CSVEGRDRPYNEQFF. CDR3 in DNA: TGCAGCGTTGAAGGCCGGGACCGACCCTACAATGAGCAGTTCTTC.

V and J are TRBV18 and TRBJ1-5; D is unresolved. The CDR3 consists of 15 residues. Trimming took off 4 bases at V and 6 bases at J, with 16 bases between the two ends. The germline CDR1 and CDR2 sequences are KGHSH and LQKENI. CDR3 nucleotide sequence: TGTGCCAGCTCACAAGAATCAGCAGCGGGTCAGCCCCAGCATTTT. Translation: CASSQESAAGQPQHF.

There are a few counts of this clonotype. The chain uses TRBV20-1 and TRBJ2-3; TRBD2 aligns across 8 bases. The CDR3 loop spans 15 amino acids. Germline CDR1 reads DFQATT; CDR2 reads SNEGSKA (reference sequence). V was pared by 0 bases and J by 7 bases, with 9 bases of the junction left unmatched. In DNA, the CDR3 is TGCAGTGCTAGAGATGAAGCGGGGGAAGTAAATACGCAGTATTTT. This sequence encodes CSARDEAGEVNTQYF.

The chain carries TRBV7-2 and TRBJ1-3; D is ambiguous. CDR1 and CDR2 from the germline V gene are SGHTA and FQGNSA. V lost 2 bases and J lost 0, with 11 bases in between. The CDR3 sequence is 16 residues long. Here the CDR3 DNA reads TGTGCCAGCAGCTTAAGCAGCGGTATCTCTGGAAACACCATATATTTT. Translation: CASSLSSGISGNTIYF.

This chain links TRBV10-3 with TRBJ1-6; TRBD1 matches 8 bases. The V and J ends lost 4 bases and 10 bases, in that order; junction bases with no gene match: 6. Germline V gene sequence: CDR1 ENHRY, CDR2 SYGVKD. The CDR3 contains 14 residues. CDR3 DNA: TGTGCCATCAGTGGAGGACAGGGAGGCTCACCCCTCCACTTT. Its translation: CAISGGQGGSPLHF.

This clonotype was seen many times. The chain couples TRBV7-2 to TRBJ1-5, with D uncertain. Germline V CDR1 and CDR2: SGHTA, FQGNSA. There are 15 residues in the CDR3. Trimming pared 1 base from V and 2 bases from J, leaving 9 bases between. CDR3 region: CASSLETGRNQPQHF. The CDR3 bases are TGTGCCAGCAGCTTAGAAACGGGCCGCAATCAGCCCCAGCATTTT.

This clonotype came up many times. V usage is TRBV4-3 and J usage is TRBJ2-3; D tentatively reads TRBD1 or TRBD2 (5 bases each). The V gene's germline CDR1 is LGHNA and CDR2 YSLEER. V was pared by 6 bases and J by 2 bases, with 12 bases between. The length of the CDR3 is 14 residues. The DNA of the CDR3 is TGCGCCAGCAGTAAACTCGGGACCACAGATACGCAGTATTTT. Translating it yields CASSKLGTTDTQYF.

The sample holds many counts of this clonotype. This sequence joins TRBV4-3 and TRBJ2-3; 12 nucleotides line up with TRBD2. After removal of 4 bases from V and 5 bases from J, the junction contained 7 bases not matched to a gene. Looked up from germline, CDR1 is LGHNA and CDR2 is YSLEER. CDR3 length: 16 residues. The CDR3 loop reads CASSPTSGGGIDTQYF. The CDR3 DNA reads TGCGCCAGCAGCCCGACTAGCGGGGGCGGGATAGATACGCAGTATTTT.

The J gene is TRBJ2-1, the V gene TRBV28; D perhaps matches TRBD2 (6 bases). V lost 3 bases and J lost 7, with 25 bases in between. Germline CDR1 MDHEN, CDR2 SYDVKM. The CDR3 sequence is 18 residues long. The CDR3 loop reads CASSFFLSGRRGTNEQFF. The CDR3, as DNA: TGTGCCAGCAGTTTTTTCCTATCGGGCAGGCGGGGCACGAATGAGCAGTTCTTC. Supplemented by reference TRBV28 and TRBJ2-1, the full variable domain reads DVKVTQSSRYLVKRTGEKVFLECVQDMDHENMFWYRQDPGLGLRLIYFSYDVKMKEKGDIPEGYSVSREKKERFSLILESASTNQTSMYLCASSFFLSGRRGTNEQFFGPGTRLTVL.

V usage is TRBV10-3 and J usage is TRBJ2-7, with 7 bases fitting TRBD2. Germline-derived CDR1 and CDR2 are ENHRY and SYGVKD. The CDR3 totals 15 residues. V shed 7 bases, J shed 7 bases, and the junction held 16 bases outside the gene matches. The CDR3 nucleotides read TGTGCCATCACCCTTGGACTAGGAGGGCTCAATGAGCAGTACTTC. Its translation: CAITLGLGGLNEQYF.

This clonotype was observed a few times. This sequence joins TRBV7-9 and TRBJ1-1, with D unresolved. From germline, CDR1 is SEHNR and CDR2 FQNEAQ (reference sequence). The ends were cut back, 0 bases at V and 1 base at J, with 6 bases in the middle. The CDR3 is 14 residues long. The CDR3 sequence is CASSLAKGNTEAFF. The CDR3 nucleotides are TGTGCCAGCAGCTTAGCGAAGGGGAACACTGAAGCTTTCTTT.

J is TRBJ1-5 and V is TRBV2; D is unresolved. Trimming removed 7 bases at V and 0 bases at J, with 4 bases between. The germline V gene has CDR1 SNHLY and CDR2 FYNNEI. The CDR3 spans 12 residues. The CDR3 region is CASKYSNQPQHF. For the CDR3, the DNA is TGTGCCAGCAAGTATAGCAATCAGCCCCAGCATTTT.

This sequence joins TRBV7-3 and TRBJ2-4; D remains unclear. Trimming removed 5 bases at V and 7 bases at J, with 9 bases between. This CDR3 region has 12 residues. Per germline, CDR1 SGHTA and CDR2 FQGTGA. CDR3: CASSPDGNIQYF. The CDR3 region has the DNA TGTGCCAGCAGCCCCGACGGGAACATTCAGTACTTC.